A selection of T cell receptor beta chains follows, all from one sample in a study of T cells in localized non-small cell lung cancer. Using immunoSEQ multiplex PCR, the repertoire was profiled, and TCRdb retains in-frame clones only, with some absent. The sample comprises tens of thousands of clones, around 94% of which are singletons, and around 6.5% rests with the top ten. The sequencing here drew on peripheral blood, taken before any cancer treatment. Receptors were obtained from a female donor older than 55 with stage I lung adenocarcinoma. The CDR3 runs from the conserved cysteine through the conserved F or W. Each record gives: V gene, clone size, D gene, J gene, CDR3 DNA, CDR3 protein. D genes are given only for firm matches. For some rows the clone size is stated as once, few or many, or as a class when expanded; others skip it.

TRBV21-1	NA	NA	TRBJ1-1	TGTGCCAGCAGCAAGACGGCTAACACTGAAGCTTTCTTT	CASSKTANTEAFF
TRBV7-2	NA	TRBD1	TRBJ1-2	TGTGCCAGCAGCTTAGCCCCGGACAGGGGGCTTGGCTACACCTTC	CASSLAPDRGLGYTF
TRBV28	NA	TRBD1	TRBJ1-1	TGTGCCAGCAGTTTCTCAGGGGGAGCTTTCTTT	CASSFSGGAFF
TRBV7-5	NA	NA	TRBJ1-5	TGTGCCAGAAGCTTAGGGGAGGGAGGAGATTATAGCAATCAGCCCCAGCATTTT	CARSLGEGGDYSNQPQHF
TRBV7-9	NA	TRBD1	TRBJ1-1	TGTGCCAGCAGCTTATCGACAGGGGTGAATGAAGCTTTCTTT	CASSLSTGVNEAFF
TRBV25-1	NA	NA	TRBJ1-2	TGTGCCAGCAGCCCGAGAGCTAACTATGGCTACACCTTC	CASSPRANYGYTF
TRBV6-6	once	NA	TRBJ1-5	TGTGCCAGCAGTTTGCAGACATACCAGCCCCAGCATTTT	CASSLQTYQPQHF
TRBV6-5	NA	TRBD2	TRBJ2-3	TGTGCCAGCAGCCGACTAGCGGGGGGCACAGATACGCAGTATTTT	CASSRLAGGTDTQYF
TRBV11-2	NA	NA	TRBJ2-7	TGTGCCAGCAGCCCCATTAGAGACAGAAGACGAACCTACGAGCAGTACTTC	CASSPIRDRRRTYEQYF
TRBV7-2	NA	TRBD2	TRBJ2-1	TGTGCCAGCAGCTTAGTTCACAAGCGGGGGGGGTACAATGAGCAGTTCTTC	CASSLVHKRGGYNEQFF
TRBV5-6	NA	NA	TRBJ2-5	TGTGCCAGCAGCTCCTCGTCCGGTGGCCAGTACTTC	CASSSSSGGQYF
TRBV28	NA	NA	TRBJ2-5	TGTGCCAGCAGTTTATTTGGAGGGTACTGGACCCAGTACTTC	CASSLFGGYWTQYF
TRBV18	once	NA	TRBJ1-1	TGTGCCAGCTCACTTTCAGTTTTACGAAAGACTGAAGCTTTCTTT	CASSLSVLRKTEAFF
TRBV29-1	NA	NA	TRBJ1-1	TGCAGCGTTCTGGCAGGTCGCGTAGCTTTCTTT	CSVLAGRVAFF
TRBV19	NA	NA	TRBJ2-1	TGTGCCACCGAGGACGCCTCTTTCTCCTACAATGAGCAGTTCTTC	CATEDASFSYNEQFF
TRBV28	NA	NA	TRBJ2-5	TGTGCCAGCAGTTTCTCTGGGAGACAAGAGACCCAGTACTTC	CASSFSGRQETQYF
TRBV6-1	NA	NA	TRBJ2-2	TGTGCCAGCAGTGAACGGCCGAACACCGGGGAGCTGTTTTTT	CASSERPNTGELFF
TRBV10-3	NA	TRBD1	TRBJ1-2	TGTGCCATCACGAGGGGGCAGGACTATGGCTACACCTTC	CAITRGQDYGYTF
TRBV29-1	once	NA	TRBJ2-5	TGCAGCGTTGAGGGGTGGGAGACCCAGTACTTC	CSVEGWETQYF
TRBV7-9	NA	TRBD2	TRBJ2-5	TGTGCCAGCGGGACTAAGGAGACCCAGTACTTC	CASGTKETQYF
TRBV5-1	NA	NA	TRBJ1-5	TGCGCCAGCAGCTTGGGCGGGGGTAGTACGAGCAATCAGCCCCAGCATTTT	CASSLGGGSTSNQPQHF
TRBV5-6	NA	NA	TRBJ1-4	TGTGCCAGCAACCGCTTAGATGAGTCTAATGAAAAACTGTTTTTT	CASNRLDESNEKLFF
TRBV19	NA	TRBD2	TRBJ2-7	TGTGCCAGTAGGACTAGCGGGGCCGTCTACGAGCAGTACTTC	CASRTSGAVYEQYF
TRBV6-4	NA	TRBD1	TRBJ1-1	TGTGCCAGCAGTGACACCCGGACAGGGGAAAAAGCTTTCTTT	CASSDTRTGEKAFF
TRBV19	NA	NA	TRBJ1-1	TGTGCCAGTAAACGACGACACTTGAAGTCTGAAGCTTTCTTT	CASKRRHLKSEAFF
TRBV19	NA	NA	TRBJ1-3	TGTGCCAGTAAGATGGGTGTGAGCTCTGGAAACACCATATATTTT	CASKMGVSSGNTIYF
TRBV5-1	NA	NA	TRBJ1-1	TGCGCCAGCAGGGTCACCCGCGGGGAATTTGATGAAGCTTTCTTT	CASRVTRGEFDEAFF
TRBV7-9	NA	NA	TRBJ1-1	TGTGCCAGCAGCCGAGGGGGTATCACTGAAGCTTTCTTT	CASSRGGITEAFF
TRBV18	NA	NA	TRBJ1-1	TGTGCCAGCTCTCAACCCCCCACCGCGGGGTACACTGAAGCTTTCTTT	CASSQPPTAGYTEAFF
TRBV7-3	NA	NA	TRBJ1-4	TGTGCCAGCAGCTTAAAGGGGCAGGGAACAACTAATGAAAAACTGTTTTTT	CASSLKGQGTTNEKLFF
TRBV27	NA	TRBD1	TRBJ1-1	TGTGCCAGCAGGGACCGGGACAGGGGGTGGGGCACTGAAGCTTTCTTT	CASRDRDRGWGTEAFF
TRBV6-9	NA	TRBD1	TRBJ1-5	TGTGCCAGCAGTTTAGGACAGGCGGATCAGCCCCAGCATTTT	CASSLGQADQPQHF
TRBV7-9	NA	NA	TRBJ1-4	TGTGCCAGCAGCTTAGTCTTGGGGTTTATGGGCCCTAGGGATGAAAAACTGTTTTTT	CASSLVLGFMGPRDEKLFF
TRBV10-3	NA	TRBD1	TRBJ2-5	TGTGCCATCAGGTCCGGGACAGGGGAGACCCAGTACTTC	CAIRSGTGETQYF
TRBV5-1	NA	TRBD2	TRBJ2-3	TGCGCCAGCAGCTTGATAGGTCTAGCGGTGGATACGCAGTATTTT	CASSLIGLAVDTQYF
TRBV7-8	NA	NA	TRBJ2-7	TGTGCCAGCAGCTTAGCGGGGGAGGTCTACGAGCAGTACTTC	CASSLAGEVYEQYF
TRBV5-1	NA	TRBD2	TRBJ2-3	TGCGCCAGCAGCCTGACTAGCGGGCTTTCCACAGATACGCAGTATTTT	CASSLTSGLSTDTQYF
TRBV19	few	NA	TRBJ1-2	TGTGCCAGTAGTACACCGGGACTTAACTATGGCTACACCTTC	CASSTPGLNYGYTF
TRBV6-5	NA	NA	TRBJ1-2	TGTGCCAGCAGTTACTCGGGCTATGGCTACACCTTC	CASSYSGYGYTF
TRBV5-3	NA	NA	TRBJ1-1	TGTGCCAGAAGCTTGGACGTTGGGGGGGTTGAAGCTTTCTTT	CARSLDVGGVEAFF
TRBV5-6	NA	NA	TRBJ2-3	TGTGCCAGCAGCTTTTTCGGATACACAGATACGCAGTATTTT	CASSFFGYTDTQYF